A single sample is the source of the 2 T cell receptor beta chains below, sequenced in a study of response to subunit inactivated influenza vaccine. TCRdb recomputed calls from the RT-PCR reads with MiXCR, one row per CDR3 protein. The data show hundreds of thousands of distinct CDR3 sequences, around a sixth seen once. The sequenced sample was PBMCs from blood, obtained 12 days after vaccination. These receptors all stem from a man aged 50 to 59 who received an inactivated influenza vaccine.

This chain connects TRBV20-1 to TRBJ2-3; TRBD2 is a possible D gene (5 bases). V lost 3 bases to trimming and J lost 4 bases, with 11 bases between them. Looked up from germline, CDR1 is DFQATT and CDR2 is SNEGSKA (reference sequence). The CDR3 spans 13 residues. The DNA of the CDR3 is TGCAGTGCTAGCACGGGATTCCCAGATACGCAGTATTTT. Amino acids: CSASTGFPDTQYF.

The chain employs TRBV20-1 and TRBJ1-2, with D maybe TRBD1 (5 bases). The CDR3 sequence is 12 residues long. Germline assignment: CDR1 DFQATT and CDR2 SNEGSKA (reference sequence). The V and J ends lost 5 bases and 3 bases respectively, with 10 bases between them. CDR3 sequence reads: CSARRGDYGYTF. The CDR3 DNA follows: TGCAGTGCTCGACGGGGGGACTATGGCTACACCTTC.